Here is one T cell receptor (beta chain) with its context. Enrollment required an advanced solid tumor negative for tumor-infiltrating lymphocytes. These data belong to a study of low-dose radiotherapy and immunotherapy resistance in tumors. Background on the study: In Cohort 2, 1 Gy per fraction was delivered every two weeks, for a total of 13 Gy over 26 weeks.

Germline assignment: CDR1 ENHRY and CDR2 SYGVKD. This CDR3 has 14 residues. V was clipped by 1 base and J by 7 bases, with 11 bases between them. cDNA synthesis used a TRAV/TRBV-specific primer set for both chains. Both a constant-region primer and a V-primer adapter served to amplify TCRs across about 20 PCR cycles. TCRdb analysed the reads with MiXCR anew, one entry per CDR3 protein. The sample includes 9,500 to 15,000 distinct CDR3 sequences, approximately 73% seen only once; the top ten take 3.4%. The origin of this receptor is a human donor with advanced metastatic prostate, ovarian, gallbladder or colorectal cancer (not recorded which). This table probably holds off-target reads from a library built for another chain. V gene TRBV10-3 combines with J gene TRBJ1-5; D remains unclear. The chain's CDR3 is CAISEYGEVQPQHF. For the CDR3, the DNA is TGTGCCATCAGTGAGTACGGCGAAGTCCAGCCCCAGCATTTT.